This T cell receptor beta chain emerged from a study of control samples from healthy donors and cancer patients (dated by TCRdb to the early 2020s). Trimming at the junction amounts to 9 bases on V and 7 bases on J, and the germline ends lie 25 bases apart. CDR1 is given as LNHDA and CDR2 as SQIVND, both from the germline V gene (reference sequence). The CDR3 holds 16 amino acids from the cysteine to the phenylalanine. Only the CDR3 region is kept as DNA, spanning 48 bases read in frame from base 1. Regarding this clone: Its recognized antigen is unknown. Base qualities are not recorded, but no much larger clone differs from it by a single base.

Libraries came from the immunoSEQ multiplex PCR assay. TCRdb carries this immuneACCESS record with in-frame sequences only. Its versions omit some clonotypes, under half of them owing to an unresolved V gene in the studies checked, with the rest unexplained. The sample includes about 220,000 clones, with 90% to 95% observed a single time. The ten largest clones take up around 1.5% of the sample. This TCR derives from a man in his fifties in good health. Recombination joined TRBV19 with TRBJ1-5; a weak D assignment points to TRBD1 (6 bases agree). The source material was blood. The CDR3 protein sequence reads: CASTPVTGGAYQPQHF. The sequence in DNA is TGTGCCAGCACTCCCGTAACGGGGGGCGCCTACCAGCCCCAGCATTTT.